The source of this T cell receptor beta chain is a study of cytomegalovirus exposure and HLA in healthy donors. Study findings and constraints: In a later analysis, first-cohort TCR clusters were found to tend to co-occur in the 90 to 150 validation repertoires. Some public TCRs appeared in many individuals, while most sequences were rare.

The CDR3 is 13 amino acids. Germline V gene lookup returns CDR1 SEHNR and CDR2 FQNEAQ (reference sequence). With 1 base removed from V and 10 bases from J, the gap between germline ends came to 13 bases. Donors were drawn from the roughly 110-subject validation cohort, separate from the 666-subject first cohort. About this clone itself: The antigen remains unidentified.

The method was immunoSEQ multiplex PCR; TCRdb's version includes in-frame clones alone and lacks a portion of them. This table holds 250,000 to 400,000 clones, about nine tenths found once. The rearrangement links TRBV7-9 to TRBJ1-1, with TRBD1 as a possible D gene (6 bases). Source material: PBMCs. This clonotype was obtained from a woman under 40 in good health and CMV-seropositive. The CDR3, as DNA: TGTGCCAGCAGCTTAGATGGGAAAGGGGGAGCTTTCTTT. Translated: CASSLDGKGGAFF.